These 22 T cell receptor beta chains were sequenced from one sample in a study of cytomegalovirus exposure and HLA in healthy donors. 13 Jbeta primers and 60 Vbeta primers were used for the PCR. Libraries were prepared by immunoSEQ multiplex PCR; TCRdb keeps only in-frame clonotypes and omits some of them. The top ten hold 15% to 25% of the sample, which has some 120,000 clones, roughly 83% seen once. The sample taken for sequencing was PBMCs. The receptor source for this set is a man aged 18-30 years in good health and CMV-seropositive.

The CDR3 nucleotides are TGCGCCAGCAGCCAAGCCCTGTTGCGACAGGCGACTGCAACTAATGAAAAACTGTTTTTT. Encoded protein: CASSQALLRQATATNEKLFF. The rearrangement joins TRBV4-1 to TRBJ1-4; possibly TRBD1 for D (6 bases). The CDR3 loop spans 20 amino acids. Trimming removed 1 base at V and 0 bases at J, with 21 bases between. Looked up from germline, CDR1 is MGHRA and CDR2 is YSYEKL.

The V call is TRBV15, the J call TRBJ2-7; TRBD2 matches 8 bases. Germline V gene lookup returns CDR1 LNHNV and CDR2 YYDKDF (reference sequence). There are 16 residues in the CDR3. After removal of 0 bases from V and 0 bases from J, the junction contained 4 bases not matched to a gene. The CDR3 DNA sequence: TGTGCCACCAGCAGAGAAAAAGCGGGGGCCTCCTACGAGCAGTACTTC. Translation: CATSREKAGASYEQYF.

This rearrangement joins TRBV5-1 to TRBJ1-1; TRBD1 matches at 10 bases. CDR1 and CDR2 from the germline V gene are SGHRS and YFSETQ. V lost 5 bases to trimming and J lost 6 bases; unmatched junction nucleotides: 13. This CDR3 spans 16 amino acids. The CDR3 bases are TGCGCCAGCAGACCTCCGGGACAGGGGTTAGACCCTGAAGCTTTCTTT. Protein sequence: CASRPPGQGLDPEAFF.

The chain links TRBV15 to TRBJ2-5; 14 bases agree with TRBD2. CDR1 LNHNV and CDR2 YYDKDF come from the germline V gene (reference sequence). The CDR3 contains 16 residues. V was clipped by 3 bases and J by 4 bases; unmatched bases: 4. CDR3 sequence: CATSSRLAGGRETQYF. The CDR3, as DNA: TGTGCCACCAGCAGTAGACTAGCGGGGGGGCGAGAGACCCAGTACTTC.

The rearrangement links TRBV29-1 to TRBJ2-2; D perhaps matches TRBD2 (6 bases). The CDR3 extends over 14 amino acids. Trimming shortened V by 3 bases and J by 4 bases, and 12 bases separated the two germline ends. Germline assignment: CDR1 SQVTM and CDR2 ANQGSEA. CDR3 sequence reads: CSVEISGRTGELFF. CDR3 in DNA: TGCAGCGTTGAGATTAGCGGTCGCACCGGGGAGCTGTTTTTT.

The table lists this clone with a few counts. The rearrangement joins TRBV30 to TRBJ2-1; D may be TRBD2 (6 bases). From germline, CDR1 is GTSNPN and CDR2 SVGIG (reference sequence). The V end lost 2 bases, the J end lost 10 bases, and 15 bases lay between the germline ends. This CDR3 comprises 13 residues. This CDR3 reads CAWSRASAGEQFF. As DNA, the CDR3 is TGTGCCTGGAGTCGGGCTAGCGCGGGAGAGCAGTTCTTC.

In DNA form, the CDR3 reads TGTGCCAGCAGCTTAGAAGCAGGGGGCTATGGCTACACCTTC. Translating it yields CASSLEAGGYGYTF. This sequence joins TRBV11-2 and TRBJ1-2; 7 bases agree with TRBD1. J was trimmed by 4 bases and V by 0 bases; bases with no gene match: 2. CDR1 and CDR2 (germline): SGHAT, FQNNGV. The CDR3 has 14 amino acids.

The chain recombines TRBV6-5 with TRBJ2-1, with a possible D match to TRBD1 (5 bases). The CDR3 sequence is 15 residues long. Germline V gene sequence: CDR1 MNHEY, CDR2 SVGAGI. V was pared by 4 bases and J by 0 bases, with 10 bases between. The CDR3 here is CASSLAGISYNEQFF. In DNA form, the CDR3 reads TGTGCCAGCAGTTTGGCAGGGATCTCCTACAATGAGCAGTTCTTC.

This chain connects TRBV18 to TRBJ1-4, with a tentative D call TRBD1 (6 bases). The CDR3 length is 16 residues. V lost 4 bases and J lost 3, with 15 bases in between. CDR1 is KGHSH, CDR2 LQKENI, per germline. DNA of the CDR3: TGTGCCAGCTCACATACTTACAGGGATGCTAATGAAAAACTGTTTTTT. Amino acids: CASSHTYRDANEKLFF.

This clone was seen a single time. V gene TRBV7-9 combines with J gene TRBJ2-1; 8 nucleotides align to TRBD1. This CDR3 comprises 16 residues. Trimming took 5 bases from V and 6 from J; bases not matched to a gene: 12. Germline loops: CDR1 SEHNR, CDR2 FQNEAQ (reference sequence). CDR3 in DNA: TGTGCCAGCAGCACCAACCTCGGGACAGGAGTCAATGAGCAGTTCTTC. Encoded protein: CASSTNLGTGVNEQFF. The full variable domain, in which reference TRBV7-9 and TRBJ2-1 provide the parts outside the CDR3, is DTGVSQNPRHKITKRGQNVTFRCDPISEHNRLYWYRQTLGQGPEFLTYFQNEAQLEKSRLLSDRFSAERPKGSFSTLEIQRTEQGDSAMYLCASSTNLGTGVNEQFFGPGTRLTVL.

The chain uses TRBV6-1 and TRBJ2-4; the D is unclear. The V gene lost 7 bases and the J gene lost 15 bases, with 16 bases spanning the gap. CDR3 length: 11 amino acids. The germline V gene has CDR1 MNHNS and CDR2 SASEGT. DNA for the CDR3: TGTGCCAGCAACCGGCTAGAGGCTCGGTACTTC. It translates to CASNRLEARYF.

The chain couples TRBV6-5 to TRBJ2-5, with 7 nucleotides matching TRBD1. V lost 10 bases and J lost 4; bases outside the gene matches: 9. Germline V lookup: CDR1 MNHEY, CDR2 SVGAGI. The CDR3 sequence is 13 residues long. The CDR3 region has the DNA TGTGCCACCGGACAGGTTGGGGGAGAGACCCAGTACTTC. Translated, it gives CATGQVGGETQYF.

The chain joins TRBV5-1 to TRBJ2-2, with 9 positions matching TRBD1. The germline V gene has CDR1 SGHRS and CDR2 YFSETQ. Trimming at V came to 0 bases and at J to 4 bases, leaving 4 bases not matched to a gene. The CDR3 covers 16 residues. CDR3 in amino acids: CASSLATGGATGELFF. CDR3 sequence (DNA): TGCGCCAGCAGCTTGGCGACAGGGGGGGCCACCGGGGAGCTGTTTTTT.

The CDR3 spells CASRQANTGELFF. The DNA for the CDR3 is TGTGCCAGCAGACAGGCAAACACCGGGGAGCTGTTTTTT. The V call is TRBV27, the J call TRBJ2-2; a possible D gene is TRBD1 (5 bases). The germline CDR1 and CDR2 sequences are MNHEY and SMNVEV (reference sequence). Trimming removed 6 bases from V and 2 bases from J, with 7 bases in between. The CDR3 is 13 residues long.

The CDR3 spells CASSQEGASTDGYTF. The CDR3 DNA reads as TGTGCCAGCAGCCAAGAAGGGGCCAGTACTGATGGCTACACCTTC. J is TRBJ1-2 and V is TRBV14; possibly TRBD1 for D (5 bases). V was clipped by 0 bases and J by 6 bases, with 14 bases between them. Germline V gene data show CDR1 as SGHDN and CDR2 as FVKESK. The CDR3 extends over 15 amino acids.

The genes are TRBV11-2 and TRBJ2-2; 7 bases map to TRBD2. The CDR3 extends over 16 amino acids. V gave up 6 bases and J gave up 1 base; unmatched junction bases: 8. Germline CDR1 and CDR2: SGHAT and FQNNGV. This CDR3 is CASSQAGPENTGELFF. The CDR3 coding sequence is TGTGCCAGCAGTCAAGCGGGGCCTGAGAACACCGGGGAGCTGTTTTTT.

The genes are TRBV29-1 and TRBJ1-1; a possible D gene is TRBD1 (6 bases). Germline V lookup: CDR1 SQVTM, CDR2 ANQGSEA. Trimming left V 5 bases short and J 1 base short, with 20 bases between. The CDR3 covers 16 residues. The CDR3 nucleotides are TGCAGCGTTCCCGACAGGCGTAACCCGTCGAACACTGAAGCTTTCTTT. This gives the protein CSVPDRRNPSNTEAFF.

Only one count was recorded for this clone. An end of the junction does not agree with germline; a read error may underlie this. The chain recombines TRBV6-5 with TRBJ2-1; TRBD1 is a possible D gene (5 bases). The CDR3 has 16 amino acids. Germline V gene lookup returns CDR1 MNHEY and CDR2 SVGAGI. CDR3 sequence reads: CASSYIRVSSYNGQFF. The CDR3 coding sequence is TGTGCCAGCAGTTACATCAGGGTCAGCTCCTACAATGGGCAGTTCTTC.

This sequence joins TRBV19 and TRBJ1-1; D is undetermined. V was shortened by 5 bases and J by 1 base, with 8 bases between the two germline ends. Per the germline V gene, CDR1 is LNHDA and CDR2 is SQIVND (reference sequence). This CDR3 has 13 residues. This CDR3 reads CASSGRGNTEAFF. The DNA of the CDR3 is TGTGCCAGTAGTGGACGGGGGAACACTGAAGCTTTCTTT.

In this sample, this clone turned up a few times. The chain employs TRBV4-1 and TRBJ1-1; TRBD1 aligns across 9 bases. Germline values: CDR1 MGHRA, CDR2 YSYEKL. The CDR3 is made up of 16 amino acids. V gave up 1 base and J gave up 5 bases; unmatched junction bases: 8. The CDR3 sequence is CASSQAGGTGRTEAFF. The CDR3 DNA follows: TGCGCCAGCAGCCAAGCAGGAGGGACAGGGAGGACTGAAGCTTTCTTT.

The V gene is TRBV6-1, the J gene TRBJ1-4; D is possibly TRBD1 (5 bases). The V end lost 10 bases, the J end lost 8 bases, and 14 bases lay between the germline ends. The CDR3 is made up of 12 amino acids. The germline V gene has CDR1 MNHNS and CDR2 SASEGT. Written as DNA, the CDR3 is TGTGCCACCCGTGGGGCGAAGGAAAAACTGTTTTTT. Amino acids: CATRGAKEKLFF.

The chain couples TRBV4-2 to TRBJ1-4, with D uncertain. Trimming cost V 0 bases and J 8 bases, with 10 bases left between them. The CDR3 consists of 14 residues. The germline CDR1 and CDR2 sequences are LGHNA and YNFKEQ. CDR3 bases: TGTGCCAGCAGCCAAGACTATGGAGGCGAAAAACTGTTTTTT. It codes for CASSQDYGGEKLFF.